This T cell receptor beta chain was sequenced in a study of T cells in Graves' hyperthyroidism and ophthalmopathy. Overall study: Blood was drawn when the patient was first diagnosed and still untreated. Study findings and constraints: Researchers report that a 13 V-J model separated ophthalmopathy from stable hyperthyroidism. Peripheral blood also featured most of the thyroid clonotypes expanded above 0.001.

Per germline, CDR1 SGHRS and CDR2 YFSETQ. This CDR3 is 14 amino acids long. V lost 4 bases and J 10 bases, leaving 15 bases between the germline ends. Amplified regions were TCR beta CDR3 sequences from RNA transcripts. The HTBI primer set served for first-round RT-PCR of the TCR CDR3. TCRdb itself ran the multiplex PCR reads through MiXCR, one entry per CDR3 protein. The data contain a few hundred thousand distinct CDR3 sequences, about 15% of them singletons. This clonotype was recorded many times. Its antigen is unknown. The clonotype comes from a middle-aged woman with Graves' hyperthyroidism that later progressed to Graves' ophthalmopathy. The chain links TRBV5-1 to TRBJ2-6; maybe TRBD1 (5 bases). Input material: blood. The CDR3 loop is CASSPLDRPNVLTF. In nucleotides, the CDR3 is TGCGCCAGCAGCCCCCTTGACAGACCGAACGTCCTGACTTTC.